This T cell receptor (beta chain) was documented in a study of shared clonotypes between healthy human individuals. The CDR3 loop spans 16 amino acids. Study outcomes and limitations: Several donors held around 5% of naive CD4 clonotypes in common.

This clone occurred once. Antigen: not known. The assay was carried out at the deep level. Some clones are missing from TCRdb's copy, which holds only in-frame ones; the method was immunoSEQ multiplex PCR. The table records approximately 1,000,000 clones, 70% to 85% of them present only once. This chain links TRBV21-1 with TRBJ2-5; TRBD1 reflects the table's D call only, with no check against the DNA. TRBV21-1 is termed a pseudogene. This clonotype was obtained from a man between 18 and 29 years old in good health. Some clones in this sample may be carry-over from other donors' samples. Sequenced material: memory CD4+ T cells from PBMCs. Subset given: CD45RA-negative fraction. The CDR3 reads CASSALRDRGRETQYF. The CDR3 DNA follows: TGTGCCAGCAGCGCGCTCCGGGACAGGGGGAGGGAGACCCAGTACTTC.